This T cell receptor beta chain was recorded in a study of identical twins. This clonotype was counted between two and nine times. One entry per CDR3 protein, called by TCRdb with MiXCR from the 5' RACE reads. Found here are hundreds of thousands of distinct CDR3 sequences, roughly 8% of them singletons; the top ten hold 0.98%. V trimming: 2 bases; J trimming: 2 bases; junction bases outside the gene matches: 15. Germline V lookup: CDR1 MDHEN, CDR2 SYDVKM. The CDR3 is 19 amino acids. This sample was also put to use in a study of yellow fever vaccine responses in identical twins.

Material for sequencing was PBMCs. This receptor was obtained from a woman between 18 and 29 years old in good health. The chain joins TRBV28 to TRBJ2-7; TRBD1 aligns across 10 bases. The CDR3 reads CASSLGFRTGGGGPYEQYF. Here the CDR3 DNA reads TGTGCCAGCAGTTTAGGTTTTAGGACAGGGGGGGGAGGTCCCTACGAGCAGTACTTC.